This T cell receptor (beta chain) derives from a study of beta chain features in type 1 diabetes (dated by TCRdb to between 2018 and 2020). Some background on the complete study: Mean age, gender distribution, total cell number and subset yield did not differ between patients and healthy donors. Across all samples, roughly 110,000,000 sorted cells were examined, and cell number per subset correlated strongly with RNA yield. In the study, recently diagnosed type 1 diabetes patients and matched healthy donors were compared on the TCRB repertoires of their sorted circulating CD4+ T cell subsets. Naive and central memory subsets were obtained from all 30 or so donors, but regulatory and stem cell-like memory subsets were isolated from only 8 patients and about 8 healthy donors. Study-wide findings and limitations: PCR might favor shorter templates, but patient and control samples were amplified and corrected together, so any skew would affect both groups equally. Because cDNA was sequenced instead of genomic DNA, activated cells with high expression could be over-represented, although the groups did not differ in activation or CD3 levels. Because small numbers of individuals were included in the HLA sub-analyses, any influence of HLA type on TCRB rearrangement was left unresolved. Naive, central memory and regulatory TCRB repertoires appeared to be more similar among patients than among healthy donors. At VDJ recombination sites, patients with type 1 diabetes made fewer insertions and deleted more nucleotides, a pattern implying thymic rearrangement abnormalities. In all four CD4+ subsets, TCRB CDR3 length was moderately but significantly shorter in type 1 diabetes patients.

The High Capacity cDNA Reverse Transcription Kit was used to reverse transcribe all of the isolated RNA, meaning that expressed TCRB transcripts were what got sequenced. Deep immunoSEQ sequencing was applied to naive, central memory and regulatory T cell samples, giving an average of about 3.57 million total reads per sample. Sorted cells were lysed in RLT buffer and RNA was extracted with DNase-treated RNeasy Micro or Mini kits, depending on cell number. To prevent cross-contamination, each cell subset was processed individually, whereas patient and healthy donor samples were processed jointly. The immunoSEQ multiplex PCR was used to amplify TCRB sequences from cDNA, generating 87-bp fragments that spanned the CDR3 region. Amplicons were sequenced on the Illumina HiSeq platform. The study's processing was this. PCR bias was computationally corrected using synthetic template baselines, reads within Hamming distance 2 were collapsed, and singletons that could not be merged were discarded. Reads were aligned to IMGT to assign V, D and J genes, CDR3 length, and insertions or deletions at six rearrangement sites. Within each subset, clonotype counts were normalized to sorted cell number, after which true diversity and Gini coefficients were computed with the tcR R package. The overlap coefficient, calculated on TCRB nucleotide sequences, was used to measure repertoire sharing. Out-of-frame TCRB sequences from naive cells were analyzed to stand in for the pre-selection repertoire. The table was pulled from immuneACCESS by TCRdb, which kept in-frame rearrangements only. Such tables lose some clones; where checked, under half of the loss comes from unresolved V genes, and the rest has no known cause. The DNA was the basis for D and trimming; V, J and clone size are from that table. The sample table shows 330,000 or so clones, and 10% to 15% are seen once. Of the sample, around 0.01% is held by the ten largest clones.

With respect to this clone: Its specific antigen is unknown. Per-base quality was not reported, and no clone a single base away is much larger than it.

V loses 4 bases, J loses 8 bases, and the germline ends lie 11 bases apart. The germline V gene gives CDR1 as KGHSH and CDR2 as LQKENI. From cysteine to phenylalanine, the CDR3 is 13 amino acids long. The kept DNA is CDR3 alone, 39 bases in frame from the first base. A single peripheral blood draw of about 116 mL on average was collected from each donor into heparinised tubes. A BD FACSAria II and a panel including CD45RO, CCR7, CD25, CD127, CD95 and CD27 were used to sort naive, central memory, regulatory and stem cell-like memory CD4+ T cells. All sorted populations exceeded 95% purity. PBMCs were separated immediately by Lymphoprep density gradient centrifugation and were stained directly, without being cultured. Samples were stained and sorted in pairs, with one healthy donor and one patient per experiment, so that batch effects were minimized.

This sequence originates from a woman aged 18-29 years with type 1 diabetes. The V and J genes are TRBV18 and TRBJ1-4; a weak D assignment points to TRBD1 (5 bases agree). The sequenced sample was naive CD4+ T cells from blood. The cell subset or site label here, explained by the study, means: true naive CD4+ T cells. CDR3 loop: CASSQGLTEKLFF. At the DNA level, the sequence is TGTGCCAGCTCACAGGGACTGACGGAAAAACTGTTTTTT.